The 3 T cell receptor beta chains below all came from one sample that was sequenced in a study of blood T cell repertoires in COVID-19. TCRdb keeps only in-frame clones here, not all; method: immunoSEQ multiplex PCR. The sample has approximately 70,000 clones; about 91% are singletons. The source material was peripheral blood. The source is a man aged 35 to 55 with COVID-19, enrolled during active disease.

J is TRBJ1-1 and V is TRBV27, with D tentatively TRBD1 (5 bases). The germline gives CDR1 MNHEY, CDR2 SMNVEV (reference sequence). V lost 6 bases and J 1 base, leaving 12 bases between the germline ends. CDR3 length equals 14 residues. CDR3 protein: CASRNLDKNTEAFF. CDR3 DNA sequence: TGTGCCAGCAGAAACCTGGACAAGAACACTGAAGCTTTCTTT.

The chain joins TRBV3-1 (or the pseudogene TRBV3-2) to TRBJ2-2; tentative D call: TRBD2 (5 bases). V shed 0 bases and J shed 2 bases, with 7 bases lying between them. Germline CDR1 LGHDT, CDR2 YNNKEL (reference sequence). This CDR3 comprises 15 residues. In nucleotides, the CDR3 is TGTGCCAGCAGCCAAGACAGGACTAACACCGGGGAGCTGTTTTTT. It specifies CASSQDRTNTGELFF.

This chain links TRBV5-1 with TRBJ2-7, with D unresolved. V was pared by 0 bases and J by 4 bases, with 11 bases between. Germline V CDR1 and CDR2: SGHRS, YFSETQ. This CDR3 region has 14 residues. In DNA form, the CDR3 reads TGCGCCAGCAGCTTGGATTGGGCTGGTTACGAGCAGTACTTC. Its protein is CASSLDWAGYEQYF.